This T cell receptor beta chain was documented in a study of CD8 T cells in Susac syndrome. Turning to the study itself: Among sequenced Susac syndrome patients, six had active disease and under ten were in remission. The Susac syndrome patients were therapy-naive, on corticosteroids, or on intravenous immunoglobulin alone at blood draw.

Points on this clonotype: The target antigen is unknown.

The CDR3 contains 13 residues. The germline V gene has CDR1 MNHEY and CDR2 SVGEGT. Trimming cost V 7 bases and J 7 bases, with 16 bases left between them. Reverse transcription of 0.5 to 1 ug RNA used random hexamers. TCRdb used MiXCR to reprocess the immunoSEQ multiplex PCR reads, holding one entry per CDR3 protein. Of about 190,000 distinct CDR3 sequences listed, roughly 94% were seen once; the top ten hold around 0.16%. CD8+ and CD4+ T cells from blood underwent TCR beta sequencing, which was carried out in a high-throughput format. The study, taken as a whole, reports: The total CD8+ repertoires yielded more than 15 Susac-specific public clones and the CD8+ TEMRA repertoires yielded roughly 5.

The sequenced sample consisted of CD8+ T cells from PBMCs. The rearrangement uses TRBV6-2 or TRBV6-3 and TRBJ1-2, with D perhaps TRBD1 (6 bases). The sequence came from a human donor with Susac syndrome. The chain's CDR3 is CASTDGGLGGYTF. In nucleotides, the CDR3 is TGTGCCAGCACCGATGGGGGGCTTGGTGGCTACACCTTC.